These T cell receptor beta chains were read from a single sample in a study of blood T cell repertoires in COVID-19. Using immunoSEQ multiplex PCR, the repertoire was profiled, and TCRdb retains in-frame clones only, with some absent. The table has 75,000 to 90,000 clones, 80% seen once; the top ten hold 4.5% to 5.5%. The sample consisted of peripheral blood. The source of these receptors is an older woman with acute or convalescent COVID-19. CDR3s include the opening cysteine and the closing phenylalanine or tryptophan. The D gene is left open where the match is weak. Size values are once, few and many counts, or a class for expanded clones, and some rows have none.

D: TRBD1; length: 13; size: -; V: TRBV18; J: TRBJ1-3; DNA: TGTGCCAGCGCGGGACAGACTGGAAACACCATATATTTT; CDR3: CASAGQTGNTIYF
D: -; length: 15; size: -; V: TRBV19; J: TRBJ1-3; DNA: TGTGCCAGTAGTATAGATCTTCGGGGTGGAAACACCATATATTTT; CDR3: CASSIDLRGGNTIYF
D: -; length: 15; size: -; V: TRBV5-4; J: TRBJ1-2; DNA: TGTGCCAGCAGCCAAGCGGGGGAGGGGCTGGATGGCTACACCTTC; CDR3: CASSQAGEGLDGYTF
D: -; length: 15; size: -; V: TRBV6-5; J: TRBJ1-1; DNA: TGTGCCAGCAGCCCACGACACCCTATGAACACTGAAGCTTTCTTT; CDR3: CASSPRHPMNTEAFF
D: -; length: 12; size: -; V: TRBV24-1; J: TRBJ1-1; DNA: TGTGCCACCAGTGATTTCGGGAGCCAAGCTTTCTTT; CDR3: CATSDFGSQAFF
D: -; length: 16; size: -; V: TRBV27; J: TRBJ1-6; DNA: TGTGCCAGCAGCCGACAGCAACCGACGGTCAAGTCACCCCTCCACTTT; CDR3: CASSRQQPTVKSPLHF
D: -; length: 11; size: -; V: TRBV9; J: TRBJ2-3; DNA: TGTGCCAGCAGCCCGGGGGGCTCCCAGTATTTT; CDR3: CASSPGGSQYF
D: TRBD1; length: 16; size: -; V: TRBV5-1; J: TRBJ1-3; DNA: TGCGCCAGTACCATCGAGGGACAGGGGTACGGAAACACCATATATTTT; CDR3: CASTIEGQGYGNTIYF
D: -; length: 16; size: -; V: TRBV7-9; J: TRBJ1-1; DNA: TGTGCCAGCAGCCCAAGGGCCGGACAGTTGAACACTGAAGCTTTCTTT; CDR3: CASSPRAGQLNTEAFF
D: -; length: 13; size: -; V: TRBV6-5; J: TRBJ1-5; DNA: TGTGCCAGCAGGTGGAGGGCCAATCAGCCCCAGCATTTT; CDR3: CASRWRANQPQHF
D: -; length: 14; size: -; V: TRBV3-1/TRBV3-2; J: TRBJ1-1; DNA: TGTGCCAGCAGACCGACAGGACCCGCGGGCGAAGCTTTCTTT; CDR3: CASRPTGPAGEAFF
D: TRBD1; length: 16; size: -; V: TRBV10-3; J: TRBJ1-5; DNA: TGTGCCATCAGTGAGGGACAGGACCCCGGGAGTCAGCCCCAGCATTTT; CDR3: CAISEGQDPGSQPQHF
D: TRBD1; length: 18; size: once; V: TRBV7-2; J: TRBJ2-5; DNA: TGTGCCAGCAGCTCTCTTAGGAAAGACAGGGCACACCAAGAGACCCAGTACTTC; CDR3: CASSSLRKDRAHQETQYF
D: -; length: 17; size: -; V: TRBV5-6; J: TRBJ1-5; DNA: TGTGCCAGCAGCATGACCCAGGGAGGGTTCGGCAATCAGCCCCAGCATTTT; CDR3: CASSMTQGGFGNQPQHF
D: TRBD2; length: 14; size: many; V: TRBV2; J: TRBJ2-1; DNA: TGTGCCAGCGTTGTAGCGGGGGGCCACAATGAGCAGTTCTTC; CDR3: CASVVAGGHNEQFF
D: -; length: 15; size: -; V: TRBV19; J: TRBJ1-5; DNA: TGTGCCAGTAGTCCCTGGGGGGTACCCAGGCAGCCCCAGCATTTT; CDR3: CASSPWGVPRQPQHF
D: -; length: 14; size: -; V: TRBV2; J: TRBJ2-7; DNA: TGTGCCAGCAGCGTCAGGGGAAGCTCCTACGAGCAGTACTTC; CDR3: CASSVRGSSYEQYF
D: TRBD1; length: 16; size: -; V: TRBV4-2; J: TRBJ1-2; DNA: TGTGCCAGCAGCCAAACGGGGACAGGGGGTTTGGGAGGCTACACCTTC; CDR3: CASSQTGTGGLGGYTF
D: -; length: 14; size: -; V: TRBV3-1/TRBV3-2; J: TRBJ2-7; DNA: TGTGCCAGCAGCCAAGGGGCCACCACACGGGAGCAGTACTTC; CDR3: CASSQGATTREQYF
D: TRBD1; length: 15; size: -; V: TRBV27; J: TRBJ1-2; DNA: TGTGCCAGCAGTCAGGGACAGGGGGCGCGTTATGGCTACACCTTC; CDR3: CASSQGQGARYGYTF
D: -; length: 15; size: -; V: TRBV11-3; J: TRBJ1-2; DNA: TGTGCCAGCAGCTTGAGAGTAGCGGGGAACTATGGCTACACCTTC; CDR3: CASSLRVAGNYGYTF
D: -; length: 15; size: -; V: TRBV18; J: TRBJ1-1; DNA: TGTGCCAGCTCACCCAAACTACAGGGTGGGACTGAAGCTTTCTTT; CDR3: CASSPKLQGGTEAFF
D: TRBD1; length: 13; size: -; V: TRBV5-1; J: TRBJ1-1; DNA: TGCGCCAGCAGCCCCGGGACAGGGAGGTTTGCTTTCTTT; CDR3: CASSPGTGRFAFF
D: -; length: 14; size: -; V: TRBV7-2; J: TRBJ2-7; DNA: TGTGCCAGCAGCGGGGCCAGGACTCGGGGGGAGCAGTACTTC; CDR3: CASSGARTRGEQYF
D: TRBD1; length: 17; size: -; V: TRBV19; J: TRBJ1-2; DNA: TGTGCCAGTAGCCCAGGGGGAAACAGGGGATCTTACTATGGCTACACCTTC; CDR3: CASSPGGNRGSYYGYTF